This T cell receptor beta chain originates from a study of blood T cell repertoires in COVID-19 (dated by TCRdb to 2019 to 2021). About the study as a whole: The collaborator samples originated in the United States, Italy and Spain and spanned the acute and convalescent phases of COVID-19. The prospective study material was composed of cDNA or gDNA derived from T cells, B-cell-depleted T cells, or PBMCs. The repertoires were released in a freely available public database intended as a resource for research on the immune response to SARS-CoV-2. HLA class I and class II types, where available, came from metadata supplied by the sample provider rather than from assay-based typing. The sample metadata nearly always contained a de-identified subject ID, COVID-19 status, age in years and sex. The dataset comprised deeply sampled blood TCRbeta repertoires from subjects exposed to, actively infected with, or recovered from COVID-19. The samples were drawn from two sources: the first 160 participants of the ongoing ImmuneRACE study, and 1,200 or so subjects contributed by 6 global collaborators.

In regard to this clone: Its antigen is currently not known. No much larger clonotype is one base removed from it; base qualities were not supplied.

From a lookup of the germline V gene, CDR1 and CDR2 are MNHEY and SVGAGI. V is pared back by 10 bases and J by 5 bases, with 23 bases lying between the germline termini. Counted from cysteine to phenylalanine, this CDR3 has 15 amino acids. The retained sequence is limited to the CDR3, 45 bases, with the frame set at the first base. The paper as a whole reports these results and caveats: Clinical and demographic metadata were provided uncurated, with the amount varying by source and participant.

TCRbeta CDR3 regions were amplified from genomic DNA by means of the immunoSEQ Assay, a bias-controlled multiplex PCR. On the study's bioinformatics: Nucleated cell counts per sample were estimated from amplification of reference gene primers within the assay. To quantify the absolute abundance of each unique TCRbeta CDR3 rearrangement, sequence reads were collapsed and filtered. For each sample, productive Simpson clonality was calculated as the square root of Simpson's diversity index over productive rearrangements. The clones in this table, taken by TCRdb from immuneACCESS, are in-frame only. Not every clone is retained; where verified, under half of the shortfall comes from an unresolved V gene, and the cause of the rest is unknown. V and J calls and clone size follow that table, whereas D and trimming were derived from the DNA. This sample has roughly 500,000 clones in its table, and roughly 90% of those were observed once. Together, the top ten hold 1.5% to 2% of the sample.

Participants in the prospective study were aged roughly 18 to 100 years, lived in 20 to 30 United States geographic areas, and enrolled through a virtual design. In the prospective study, cohorts were assigned on the basis of participant-reported clinical history obtained from a screening survey and a study questionnaire. Recovered participants in ImmuneRACE Cohort 3 were defined as having two consecutive negative NP/OP PCR tests, clearance from a healthcare professional, or resolution of symptoms. Mobile phlebotomists in the prospective study collected whole blood, serum and a nasopharyngeal or oropharyngeal swab from every participant. Prospective study participants could optionally give additional blood draws and questionnaires over an approximately 2-month period. Prospective study blood samples were shipped either frozen or at room temperature before DNA extraction.

The rearrangement joined TRBV6-5 to TRBJ1-2; too little of a D gene remains to name it. Sequencing input: PBMCs or T cells enriched from blood (not recorded which). The TCR originated in a woman in her 40s who had recovered from COVID-19. The nucleotide sequence reads as follows: TGTGCCACCCGTAGGAGACCCGGTGGCTATTATGGCTACACCTTC. Its coded protein is CATRRRPGGYYGYTF.